Presented here are 27 T cell receptor beta chains from one specimen sequenced in a study of T cells in Graves' hyperthyroidism and ophthalmopathy. Amplification of TCR beta CDR3 regions used RNA as the template. HTBI primers were employed in a first-round RT-PCR of the TCR CDR3. TCRdb passed the multiplex PCR reads through MiXCR, listing each CDR3 protein once. This sample has around 600,000 distinct CDR3 sequences; approximately 15% occur once, and the top ten carry about 3.5%. Sample: blood. These receptors originate from a woman aged 40 to 55 with Graves' ophthalmopathy.

This clonotype was seen many times. This sequence joins TRBV5-1 and TRBJ1-1; D not resolved. CDR3 length: 14 amino acids. CDR1 is SGHRS and CDR2 is YFSETQ in the germline V gene. Trimming removed 3 bases from V and 1 base from J, with 10 bases in between. The CDR3 DNA follows: TGCGCCAGCAGCTCACAGACGGAGAACACTGAAGCTTTCTTT. Protein: CASSSQTENTEAFF.

This clonotype was detected only a few times. The chain uses TRBV12-3 or TRBV12-4 and TRBJ2-2; 15 bases line up with TRBD2. V trimming: 4 bases; J trimming: 0 bases; junction bases outside the gene matches: 3. The CDR3 contains 18 residues. DNA of the CDR3: TGTGCCAGCAGTTCAAGGACTAGCGGGGGGGCGAACACCGGGGAGCTGTTTTTT. This gives the protein CASSSRTSGGANTGELFF.

In its sample, this clonotype was seen a few times. The rearrangement uses TRBV3-1 and TRBJ1-2; TRBD1 is a possible D gene (5 bases). The CDR3 runs 13 residues. Germline V lookup: CDR1 LGHDT, CDR2 YNNKEL (reference sequence). Trimming shortened V by 4 bases and J by 4 bases, and 10 bases separated the two germline ends. As DNA, the CDR3 is TGTGCCAGCAGCCCGCAGGGAATCTATGGCTACACCTTC. This translates into CASSPQGIYGYTF.

The gene calls are TRBV6-1 and TRBJ1-5, with a tentative D call TRBD1 (6 bases). There are 15 residues in the CDR3. V was pared by 6 bases and J by 6 bases, with 18 bases between. The germline V gene encodes CDR1 MNHNS and CDR2 SASEGT. The CDR3 sequence is CASRARGGYSQPQHF. CDR3 in DNA: TGTGCCAGCAGGGCAAGGGGGGGCTATAGTCAGCCCCAGCATTTT.

In this sample, this clonotype turned up many times. The chain couples TRBV18 to TRBJ1-1; D gene uncertain. Trimming stripped 0 bases from V and 1 base from J, with 6 bases between. CDR1 KGHSH and CDR2 LQKENI come from the germline V gene. This CDR3 spans 14 amino acids. The CDR3 DNA follows: TGTGCCAGCTCACCACCGTGGCAGAACACTGAAGCTTTCTTT. As protein: CASSPPWQNTEAFF.

The J gene is TRBJ2-3, the V gene TRBV11-2; 13 bases agree with TRBD2. The CDR3 consists of 14 residues. Germline CDR1 reads SGHAT; CDR2 reads FQNNGV. V shed 6 bases, J shed 7 bases, and the junction held 4 bases outside the gene matches. CDR3 region: CASSEGTSGNTQYF. CDR3 nucleotide sequence: TGTGCCAGCAGTGAAGGGACTAGCGGGAATACGCAGTATTTT.

J is TRBJ1-6 and V is TRBV6-1; the D gene is possibly TRBD1 (5 bases). This CDR3 has 15 amino acids. Deletions cut 6 bases from V and 7 bases from J, with 16 bases between. The V gene's germline CDR1 is MNHNS and CDR2 SASEGT. The CDR3 DNA reads TGTGCCAGCAGGATCCGGGACGGGGGGAATTCACCCCTCCACTTT. It yields the protein CASRIRDGGNSPLHF.

This clonotype has a count of ten or more. The rearrangement links TRBV11-3 to TRBJ1-4; 7 bases align to TRBD1. CDR1 SGHNT and CDR2 YENEEA come from the germline V gene. Trimming at V came to 4 bases and at J to 5 bases, leaving 7 bases not matched to a gene. The CDR3 length is 15 residues. CDR3 sequence reads: CASSSPGQSNEKLFF. The CDR3, as DNA: TGTGCCAGCAGCTCCCCGGGACAGTCAAATGAAAAACTGTTTTTT.

This clonotype appeared many times. This chain links TRBV7-3 with TRBJ2-3, with D hard to call. Germline CDR1 and CDR2: SGHTA and FQGTGA. Trimming cost V 1 base and J 5 bases, with 7 bases left between them. The CDR3 loop spans 13 amino acids. CDR3 sequence: CASSLNSQDTQYF. The CDR3, as DNA: TGTGCCAGCAGCTTAAATAGCCAAGATACGCAGTATTTT. The full variable domain, rest sourced from reference TRBV7-3 and TRBJ2-3, is GAGVSQTPSNKVTEKGKYVELRCDPISGHTALYWYRQSLGQGPEFLIYFQGTGAADDSGLPNDRFFAVRPEGSVSTLKIQRTERGDSAVYLCASSLNSQDTQYFGPGTRLTVL.

This clonotype has more than one count but fewer than ten. The V call is TRBV20-1, the J call TRBJ1-6; D is unresolved. Trimming pared 1 base from V and 0 bases from J, leaving 10 bases between. Germline V gene data show CDR1 as DFQATT and CDR2 as SNEGSKA (reference sequence). The CDR3 loop spans 16 amino acids. This CDR3 reads CSARVDGSSYNSPLHF. The CDR3 DNA follows: TGCAGTGCTAGAGTGGACGGGAGCTCCTATAATTCACCCCTCCACTTT.

This clonotype appeared many times. This chain joins TRBV12-5 and TRBJ1-5; D is ambiguous. In germline, CDR1 is LGHNT, CDR2 FRNRAP. V dropped 6 bases and J dropped 6 bases, with 6 bases sitting between them. This CDR3 spans 11 amino acids. The CDR3 sequence: CASGVIQPQHF. Here the CDR3 DNA reads TGTGCTAGTGGGGTAATTCAGCCCCAGCATTTT.

This clonotype showed up many times. The chain has TRBV12-3 or TRBV12-4 and TRBJ2-7; 11 bases agree with TRBD1. Trimming took 4 bases from V and 4 from J; bases not matched to a gene: 9. The CDR3 contains 16 residues. The CDR3 reads CASSSRGQGAKYEQYF. CDR3 DNA sequence: TGTGCCAGCAGTTCCCGTGGACAGGGGGCGAAATACGAGCAGTACTTC.

The rearrangement uses TRBV5-1 and TRBJ2-3; D gene uncertain. V lost 7 bases, J lost 0 bases, and 12 bases lay in between. Germline lookup yields CDR1 SGHRS and CDR2 YFSETQ. The CDR3 consists of 14 residues. CDR3 protein: CASGWEYSTDTQYF. DNA for the CDR3: TGCGCCAGCGGATGGGAATATAGCACAGATACGCAGTATTTT.

The chain combines TRBV19 with TRBJ1-3; no reliable D call. The CDR3 extends over 17 amino acids. CDR1 and CDR2 from the germline V gene are LNHDA and SQIVND (reference sequence). The germline V and J ends were trimmed by 1 base and 0 bases, with 13 bases remaining between them. CDR3 sequence reads: CASSIGAGSSSGNTIYF. The CDR3, as DNA: TGTGCCAGTAGTATAGGTGCTGGGTCGAGCTCTGGAAACACCATATATTTT.

This clonotype was counted many times. The chain is built from TRBV6-1 and TRBJ2-1; 7 nucleotides align to TRBD2. Germline CDR1 reads MNHNS; CDR2 reads SASEGT. This CDR3 has 14 amino acids. V lost 6 bases and J lost 7; bases outside the gene matches: 9. Here the CDR3 reads CASSPGGEGNEQFF. The CDR3 coding sequence is TGTGCCAGCAGCCCCGGAGGGGAGGGAAATGAGCAGTTCTTC.

This clonotype was detected ten times or more. The chain combines TRBV11-1 with TRBJ2-1, with D possibly TRBD1 on 5 matching bases. CDR3 length: 19 amino acids. V lost 4 bases and J 2 bases, leaving 24 bases between the germline ends. Germline V gene lookup returns CDR1 SGHAT and CDR2 FQDESV (reference sequence). CDR3 coding DNA: TGTGCCAGCAGCTCCGACTGGAGCAGGGCGTATAGCCCCTACAATGAGCAGTTCTTC. It specifies CASSSDWSRAYSPYNEQFF.

This clonotype was seen many times. In DNA, the CDR3 is TGCAGTGCCCACCGGACAGGGTCCAATCAGCCCCAGCATTTT. Residues: CSAHRTGSNQPQHF. The V and J genes are TRBV20-1 and TRBJ1-5, with 8 bases fitting TRBD1. The CDR3 contains 14 residues. The germline gives CDR1 DFQATT, CDR2 SNEGSKA (reference sequence). The ends lost 6 bases at V and 3 bases at J; junction bases unmatched: 7.

The genes are TRBV19 and TRBJ2-7; 12 bases match TRBD2. The CDR3 sequence is 15 residues long. CDR1 and CDR2 from the germline V gene are LNHDA and SQIVND (reference sequence). The junction had 2 bases not matched to a gene; V was cut back by 2 bases and J by 3 bases. CDR3 DNA sequence: TGTGCCAGTAGTATAACTAGCGGGAGGTTCTACGAGCAGTACTTC. This translates into CASSITSGRFYEQYF.

About this clonotype itself: At one end, the junction sequence differs from germline, possibly due to a read error. V usage is TRBV7-6 and J usage is TRBJ2-7; D possibly uses TRBD1 or TRBD2 (7 bases each). Germline-derived CDR1 and CDR2 are SGHVS and FNYEAQ. The CDR3 totals 15 residues. Here the CDR3 DNA reads TGTGCCCGCAGCTTAGATGCAGGGGGGGGGTACGAGCAGTACTTC. Encoded protein: CARSLDAGGGYEQYF.

This clonotype was observed many times. The chain couples TRBV28 to TRBJ2-5, with D perhaps matching TRBD1 (6 bases). Germline CDR1 is MDHEN and CDR2 is SYDVKM. The length of the CDR3 is 14 residues. The V gene lost 10 bases and the J gene lost 5 bases, with 20 bases spanning the gap. The CDR3 DNA sequence: TGTGCCACCCGGACGCGTACAGGGAAGGAGACCCAGTACTTC. Translating it yields CATRTRTGKETQYF.

This clonotype was recorded many times. V gene TRBV2 combines with J gene TRBJ2-5; perhaps TRBD1 as D (5 bases). Trimming cost V 1 base and J 4 bases, with 13 bases left between them. The CDR3 spans 15 residues. Germline lookup yields CDR1 SNHLY and CDR2 FYNNEI. For the CDR3, the DNA is TGTGCCAGCAGTGAAGATGATGGGGCAGGAGAGACCCAGTACTTC. Amino acids: CASSEDDGAGETQYF.

This clonotype occurred many times. The chain has TRBV18 and TRBJ1-1; D unclear. The CDR3 runs to 13 residues. V lost 0 bases, J lost 1 base, and 3 bases lay in between. Germline loops: CDR1 KGHSH, CDR2 LQKENI. CDR3 nucleotide sequence: TGTGCCAGCTCACCACCATCGAACACTGAAGCTTTCTTT. It is translated as CASSPPSNTEAFF.

This clonotype has just a few counts. The rearrangement joins TRBV30 to TRBJ2-7, with D possibly TRBD2 on 5 matching bases. Per germline, CDR1 GTSNPN and CDR2 SVGIG (reference sequence). V was shortened by 4 bases and J by 7 bases, with 17 bases between the two germline ends. This CDR3 has 13 amino acids. The chain's CDR3 is CAWTPWYREEQYF. For the CDR3, the DNA is TGTGCCTGGACTCCATGGTATCGGGAAGAGCAGTACTTC.

This clonotype has a handful of counts. The chain carries TRBV10-2 and TRBJ1-1; no clear D. The CDR3 is 14 residues long. CDR1 is WSHSY and CDR2 is SAAADI in the germline V gene. The germline V and J ends were trimmed by 6 bases and 1 base, with 12 bases remaining between them. DNA for the CDR3: TGCGCCAGCAGCGGACTTCAAAAGAACACTGAAGCTTTCTTT. Amino acids: CASSGLQKNTEAFF.

This chain joins TRBV5-1 and TRBJ1-4; no reliable D call. Germline assignment: CDR1 SGHRS and CDR2 YFSETQ. The CDR3 loop spans 17 amino acids. V was pared by 1 base and J by 0 bases, with 13 bases between. The CDR3 sequence: CASSLSGSTATNEKLFF. The CDR3, as DNA: TGCGCCAGCAGCTTGTCCGGCAGCACAGCAACTAATGAAAAACTGTTTTTT.

This clonotype has a single count. The gene calls are TRBV5-1 and TRBJ2-7, with 14 nucleotides matching TRBD2. The CDR3 covers 18 residues. V was clipped by 0 bases and J by 0 bases; unmatched bases: 5. Germline lookup yields CDR1 SGHRS and CDR2 YFSETQ. The CDR3 nucleotides read TGCGCCAGCAGCTTGGTTGGACTAGCGGGAGGCCTCTCCTACGAGCAGTACTTC. Translation gives CASSLVGLAGGLSYEQYF. Complete variable domain (other parts from reference TRBV5-1 and TRBJ2-7): KAGVTQTPRYLIKTRGQQVTLSCSPISGHRSVSWYQQTPGQGLQFLFEYFSETQRNKGNFPGRFSGRQFSNSRSEMNVSTLELGDSALYLCASSLVGLAGGLSYEQYFGPGTRLTVT.

The gene calls are TRBV30 and TRBJ1-6, with D perhaps matching TRBD1 (6 bases). The length of the CDR3 is 13 residues. The V gene lost 3 bases and the J gene lost 7 bases, with 10 bases spanning the gap. Germline CDR1 GTSNPN, CDR2 SVGIG (reference sequence). The CDR3 DNA follows: TGTGCCTGGAGGGACAGTCAAAATTCACCCCTCCACTTT. Translated: CAWRDSQNSPLHF.